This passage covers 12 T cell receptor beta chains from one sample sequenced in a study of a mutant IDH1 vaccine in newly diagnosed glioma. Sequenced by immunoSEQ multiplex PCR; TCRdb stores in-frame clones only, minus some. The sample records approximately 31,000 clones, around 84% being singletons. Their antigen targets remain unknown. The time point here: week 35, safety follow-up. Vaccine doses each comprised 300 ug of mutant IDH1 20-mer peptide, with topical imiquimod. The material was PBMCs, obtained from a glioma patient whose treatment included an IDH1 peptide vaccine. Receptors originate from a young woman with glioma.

CDR3 DNA sequence: TGTGCCAGCAGCGGGACAGCTTATGGCTACACCTTC. Translation: CASSGTAYGYTF. The chain couples TRBV6-5 to TRBJ1-2; 7 nucleotides line up with TRBD1. V trimming: 6 bases; J trimming: 5 bases; junction bases outside the gene matches: 3. Germline lookup yields CDR1 MNHEY and CDR2 SVGAGI. The length of the CDR3 is 12 residues.

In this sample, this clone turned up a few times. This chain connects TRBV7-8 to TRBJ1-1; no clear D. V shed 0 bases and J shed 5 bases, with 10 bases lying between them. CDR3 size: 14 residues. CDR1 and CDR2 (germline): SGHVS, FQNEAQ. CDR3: CASSLAEGGTEAFF. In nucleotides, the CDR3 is TGTGCCAGCAGCTTAGCGGAGGGAGGTACTGAAGCTTTCTTT.

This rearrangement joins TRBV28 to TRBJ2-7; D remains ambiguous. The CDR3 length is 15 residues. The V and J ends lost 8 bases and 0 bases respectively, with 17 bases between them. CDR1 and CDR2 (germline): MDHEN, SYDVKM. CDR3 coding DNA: TGTGCCAGCTTCGGGTCGGTCAGTTCCTCCTACGAGCAGTACTTC. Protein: CASFGSVSSSYEQYF.

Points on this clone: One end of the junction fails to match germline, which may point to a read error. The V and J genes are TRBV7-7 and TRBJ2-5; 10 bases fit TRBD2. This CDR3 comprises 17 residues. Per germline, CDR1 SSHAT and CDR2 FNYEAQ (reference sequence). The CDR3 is CASSPTSGSGRGETQYF. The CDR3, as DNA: TGTGCTAGCAGCCCGACTAGCGGGTCGGGAAGGGGGGAGACCCAGTACTTC.

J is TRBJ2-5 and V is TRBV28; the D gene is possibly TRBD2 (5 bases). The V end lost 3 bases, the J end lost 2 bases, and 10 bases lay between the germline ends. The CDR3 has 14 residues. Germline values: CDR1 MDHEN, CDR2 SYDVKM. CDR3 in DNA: TGTGCCAGCAGTTTGATCGGGGAACAAGAGACCCAGTACTTC. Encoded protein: CASSLIGEQETQYF. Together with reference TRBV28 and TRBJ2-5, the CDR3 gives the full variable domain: DVKVTQSSRYLVKRTGEKVFLECVQDMDHENMFWYRQDPGLGLRLIYFSYDVKMKEKGDIPEGYSVSREKKERFSLILESASTNQTSMYLCASSLIGEQETQYFGPGTRLLVL.

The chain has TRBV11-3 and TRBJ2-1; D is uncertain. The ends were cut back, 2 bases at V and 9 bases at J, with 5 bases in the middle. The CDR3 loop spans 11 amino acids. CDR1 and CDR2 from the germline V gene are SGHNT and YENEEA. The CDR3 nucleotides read TGTGCCAGCAGCTTATTGACTGAGCAGTTCTTC. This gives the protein CASSLLTEQFF. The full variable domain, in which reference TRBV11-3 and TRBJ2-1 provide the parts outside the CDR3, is EAGVVQSPRYKIIEKKQPVAFWCNPISGHNTLYWYLQNLGQGPELLIRYENEEAVDDSQLPKDRFSAERLKGVDSTLKIQPAELGDSAVYLCASSLLTEQFFGPGTRLTVL.

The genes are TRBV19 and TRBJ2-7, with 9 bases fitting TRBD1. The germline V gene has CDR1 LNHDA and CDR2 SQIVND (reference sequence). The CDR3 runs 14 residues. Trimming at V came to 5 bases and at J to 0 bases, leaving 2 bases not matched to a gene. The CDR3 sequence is CASSDRGASYEQYF. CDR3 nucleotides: TGTGCCAGTAGTGACAGGGGGGCCTCCTACGAGCAGTACTTC.

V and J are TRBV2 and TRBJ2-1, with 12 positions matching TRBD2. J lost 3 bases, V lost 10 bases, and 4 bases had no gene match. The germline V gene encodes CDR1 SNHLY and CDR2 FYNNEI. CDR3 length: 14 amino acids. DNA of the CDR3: TGTGCCACCCTGACTAGCGGGAGCTACAATGAGCAGTTCTTC. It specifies CATLTSGSYNEQFF.

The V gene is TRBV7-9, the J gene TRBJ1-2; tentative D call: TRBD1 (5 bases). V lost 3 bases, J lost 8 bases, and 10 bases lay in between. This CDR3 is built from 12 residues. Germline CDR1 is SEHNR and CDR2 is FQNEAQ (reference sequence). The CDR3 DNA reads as TGTGCCAGCAGCTTGGCAGGGTGGGGCTACACCTTC. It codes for CASSLAGWGYTF.

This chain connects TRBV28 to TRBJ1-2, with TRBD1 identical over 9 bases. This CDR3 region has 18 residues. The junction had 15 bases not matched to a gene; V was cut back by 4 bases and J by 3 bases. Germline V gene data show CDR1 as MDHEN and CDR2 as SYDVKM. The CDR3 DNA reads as TGTGCCAGCAGTTCGTTGGGACAGGGACCCGGAGTCTACTATGGCTACACCTTC. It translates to CASSSLGQGPGVYYGYTF.

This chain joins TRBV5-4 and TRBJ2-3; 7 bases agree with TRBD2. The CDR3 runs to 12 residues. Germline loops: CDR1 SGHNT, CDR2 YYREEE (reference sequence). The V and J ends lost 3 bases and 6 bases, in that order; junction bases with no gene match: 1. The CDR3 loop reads CASSYGGDTQYF. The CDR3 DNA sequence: TGTGCCAGCAGCTACGGGGGGGATACGCAGTATTTT.

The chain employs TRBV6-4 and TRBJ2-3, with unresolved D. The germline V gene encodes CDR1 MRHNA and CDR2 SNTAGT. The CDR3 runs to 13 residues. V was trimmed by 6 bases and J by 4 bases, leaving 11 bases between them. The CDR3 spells CASSLRVADTQYF. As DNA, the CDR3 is TGTGCCAGCAGCCTACGGGTGGCAGATACGCAGTATTTT.